The source of this T cell receptor (beta chain) is a study of blood T cells in healthy people across ages. Overall study findings and caveats: Researchers said unsorted PBMCs prevented a conclusive naive versus antigen-experienced comparison.

Details on this clonotype: Antigen: not known.

Next came a second PCR, run for roughly 7 to 12 cycles, which used a sample-barcoded 5' primer along with a J-beta primer mix. TCRdb re-analysed the 5' RACE reads in MiXCR, keeping a single row per CDR3 protein. The table lists about 970,000 distinct CDR3 sequences, 51% of them singletons. The CDR3 is 13 residues long. Germline V gives CDR1 MNHEY, CDR2 SVGEGT. Trimming cost V 7 bases and J 2 bases; bases outside gene matches: 5. The sample taken for sequencing was blood. The origin of this receptor is a woman aged 55-69 years in good health. The chain combines TRBV6-2 or TRBV6-3 with TRBJ2-7; TRBD1 matches 7 bases. The CDR3 spells CASIRTGTYEQYF. CDR3 bases: TGTGCCAGCATAAGGACAGGAACCTACGAGCAGTACTTC.